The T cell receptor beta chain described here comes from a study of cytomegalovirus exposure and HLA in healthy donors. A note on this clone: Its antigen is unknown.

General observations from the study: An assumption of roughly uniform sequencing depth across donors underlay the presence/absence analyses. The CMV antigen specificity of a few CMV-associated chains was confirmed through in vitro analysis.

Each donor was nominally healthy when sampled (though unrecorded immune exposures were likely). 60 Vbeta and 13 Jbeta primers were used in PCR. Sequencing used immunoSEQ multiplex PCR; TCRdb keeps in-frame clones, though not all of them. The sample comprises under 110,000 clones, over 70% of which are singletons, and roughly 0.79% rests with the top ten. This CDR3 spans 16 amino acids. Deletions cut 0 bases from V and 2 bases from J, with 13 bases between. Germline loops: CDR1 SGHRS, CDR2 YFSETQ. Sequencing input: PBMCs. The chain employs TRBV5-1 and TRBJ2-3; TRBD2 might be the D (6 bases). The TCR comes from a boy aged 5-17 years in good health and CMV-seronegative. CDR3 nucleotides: TGCGCCAGCAGCTTGGGGGGGGTGCCCTTCACAGATACGCAGTATTTT. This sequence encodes CASSLGGVPFTDTQYF.